This paragraph covers one T cell receptor beta chain sequence. Its antigen is not known. Germline lookup yields CDR1 KGHSH and CDR2 LQKENI. This CDR3 has 17 amino acids. V was clipped by 0 bases and J by 0 bases, with 12 bases between them. TCRdb's copy holds only in-frame clones and misses some; the assay was immunoSEQ multiplex PCR. The profile shows 75,000 to 95,000 clones, under 95% of them singletons. The data stem from a study of T cell responses to AZD1222 COVID-19 vaccine. The study's findings and limits: Spike-specific TCR breadth and depth both grew after two AZD1222 doses. Among spike-specific TCRs, nearly half reportedly target unmutated variant regions. Donors were chiefly white British, with a greater number of females, and clonal diversity was perhaps underestimated. Among those given AZD1222, only five or six were seropositive at baseline.

Material: peripheral blood, obtained on day 0 of MenACWY control vaccination. This rearrangement joins TRBV18 to TRBJ2-1, with D unclear. The receptor's source is an adult in good health. The CDR3 loop reads CASSPPYGDSSYNEQFF. The CDR3 coding sequence is TGTGCCAGCTCACCACCGTATGGCGATAGCTCCTACAATGAGCAGTTCTTC.